This entry concerns a single T cell receptor beta chain. The antigen this receptor binds is unknown. No base qualities exist here, and no much larger clone lies one base off it. Donors were patients with melanoma. The source of the sample is a study of CD4+ T cells in melanoma (dated by TCRdb to between 2021 and 2023). Describing the broader study: The study investigated neoantigen-specific CD4+ T cells in human melanoma. On the study overall, not on this receptor specifically: The report described a correlation between neoantigen-specific CD4+ T cells and the function of CD8+ T cells, macrophages and B cells. Neoantigen-specific CD4+ T cells in melanoma were reported to show diverse differentiation states.

The library was obtained by the immunoSEQ multiplex PCR assay. TCRdb took over this immuneACCESS table, retaining in-frame rearrangements with V and J assigned. Such tables are incomplete; in checked studies, under half of the missing clones stem from an unresolved V gene, and the remainder is unexplained. Within this sample are 10,000 or so clones, with 55% to 75% of them counted one time only. The ten largest clones add up to less than 15% of the sample. The sequenced material came from cells from a culture (not recorded whether cultured in vitro). This receptor was identified in a human donor with melanoma.

The CDR3 reads as follows: CAWSLGRRETQYF. The DNA sequence is TGTGCCTGGAGTCTGGGCCGACGAGAGACCCAGTACTTC. Recombination connected TRBV30 to TRBJ2-5; the D gene cannot be resolved reliably. As encoded in the germline V gene (reference sequence), CDR1 is GTSNPN while CDR2 is SVGIG. Relative to germline, V is 2 bases shorter and J is 4 bases shorter, with 11 bases between their ends. The CDR3 covers 13 residues, taking in both the cysteine and the phenylalanine. The only DNA kept is the CDR3, 39 bases in frame from the first base.